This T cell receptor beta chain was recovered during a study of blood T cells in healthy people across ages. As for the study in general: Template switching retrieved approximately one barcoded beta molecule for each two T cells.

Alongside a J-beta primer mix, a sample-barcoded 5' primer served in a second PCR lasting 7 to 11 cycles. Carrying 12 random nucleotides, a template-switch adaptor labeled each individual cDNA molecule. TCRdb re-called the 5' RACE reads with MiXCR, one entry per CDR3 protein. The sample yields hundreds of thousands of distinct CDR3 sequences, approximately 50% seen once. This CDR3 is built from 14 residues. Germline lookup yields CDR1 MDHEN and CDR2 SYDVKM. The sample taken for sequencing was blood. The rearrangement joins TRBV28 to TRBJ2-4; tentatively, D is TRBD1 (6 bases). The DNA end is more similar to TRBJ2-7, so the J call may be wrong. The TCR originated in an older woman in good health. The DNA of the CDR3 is TGTGCCAGCACTAGAACAGGGCCCATCTACGAGCAGTACTTC. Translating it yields CASTRTGPIYEQYF.